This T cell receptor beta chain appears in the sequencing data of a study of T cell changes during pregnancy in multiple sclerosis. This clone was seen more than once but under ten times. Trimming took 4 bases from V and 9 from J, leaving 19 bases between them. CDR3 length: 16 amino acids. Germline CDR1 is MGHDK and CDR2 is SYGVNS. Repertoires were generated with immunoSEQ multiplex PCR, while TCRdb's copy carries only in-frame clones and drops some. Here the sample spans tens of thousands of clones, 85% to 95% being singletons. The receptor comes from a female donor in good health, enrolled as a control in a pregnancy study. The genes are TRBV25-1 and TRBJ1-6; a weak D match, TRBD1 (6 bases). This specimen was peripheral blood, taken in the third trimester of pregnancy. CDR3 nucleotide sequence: TGTGCCAGCAGTGGCCCTTCCGGGACAATGGGTTCACCCCTCCACTTT. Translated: CASSGPSGTMGSPLHF.